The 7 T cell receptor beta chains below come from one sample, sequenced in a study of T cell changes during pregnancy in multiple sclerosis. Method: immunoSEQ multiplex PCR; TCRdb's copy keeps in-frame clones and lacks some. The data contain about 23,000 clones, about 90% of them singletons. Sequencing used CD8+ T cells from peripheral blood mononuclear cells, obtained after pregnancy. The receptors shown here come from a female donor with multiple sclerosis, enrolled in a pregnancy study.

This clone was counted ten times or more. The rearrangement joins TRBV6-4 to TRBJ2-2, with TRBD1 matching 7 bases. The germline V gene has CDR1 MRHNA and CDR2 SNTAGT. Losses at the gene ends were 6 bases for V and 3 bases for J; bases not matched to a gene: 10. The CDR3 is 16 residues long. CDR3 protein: CASREGFTGDTGELFF. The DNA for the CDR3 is TGTGCCAGCAGAGAGGGGTTTACAGGGGACACCGGGGAGCTGTTTTTT.

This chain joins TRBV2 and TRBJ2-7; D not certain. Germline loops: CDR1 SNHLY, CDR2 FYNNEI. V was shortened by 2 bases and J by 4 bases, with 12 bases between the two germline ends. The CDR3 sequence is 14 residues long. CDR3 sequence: CASSEYGLLYEQYF. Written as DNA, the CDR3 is TGTGCCAGCAGTGAATATGGCCTCCTTTACGAGCAGTACTTC.

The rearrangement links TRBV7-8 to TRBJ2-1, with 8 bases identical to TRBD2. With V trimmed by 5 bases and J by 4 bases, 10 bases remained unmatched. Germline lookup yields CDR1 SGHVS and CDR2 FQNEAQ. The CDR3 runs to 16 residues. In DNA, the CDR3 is TGTGCCAGCAGCCCCTCTTTTAGCGGGATATACAATGAGCAGTTCTTC. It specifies CASSPSFSGIYNEQFF.

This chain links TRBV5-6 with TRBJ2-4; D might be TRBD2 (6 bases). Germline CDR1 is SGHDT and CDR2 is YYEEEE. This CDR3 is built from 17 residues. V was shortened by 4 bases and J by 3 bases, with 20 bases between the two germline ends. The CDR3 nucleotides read TGTGCCAGCAGCCGTGGGACTGAGGTTTCCGGCAAAAACATTCAGTACTTC. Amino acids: CASSRGTEVSGKNIQYF. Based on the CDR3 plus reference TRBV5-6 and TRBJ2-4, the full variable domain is DAGVTQSPTHLIKTRGQQVTLRCSPKSGHDTVSWYQQALGQGPQFIFQYYEEEERQRGNFPDRFSGHQFPNYSSELNVNALLLGDSALYLCASSRGTEVSGKNIQYFGAGTRLSVL.

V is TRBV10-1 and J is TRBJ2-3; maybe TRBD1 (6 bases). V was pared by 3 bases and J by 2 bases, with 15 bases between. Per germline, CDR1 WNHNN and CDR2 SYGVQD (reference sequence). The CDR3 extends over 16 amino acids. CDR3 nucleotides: TGCGCCAGCAGTGATTCTAGAAGGGGGACCACAGATACGCAGTATTTT. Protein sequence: CASSDSRRGTTDTQYF.

The CDR3 nucleotides read TGCGCCAGCAGCCAAGATCAGGCAGGGGCAGGGTTTATGAACACTGAAGCTTTCTTT. Protein sequence: CASSQDQAGAGFMNTEAFF. The rearrangement uses TRBV4-1 and TRBJ1-1; tentative D call: TRBD1 (6 bases). Germline CDR1 reads MGHRA; CDR2 reads YSYEKL. Trimming shortened V by 0 bases and J by 0 bases, and 20 bases separated the two germline ends. The CDR3 contains 19 residues.

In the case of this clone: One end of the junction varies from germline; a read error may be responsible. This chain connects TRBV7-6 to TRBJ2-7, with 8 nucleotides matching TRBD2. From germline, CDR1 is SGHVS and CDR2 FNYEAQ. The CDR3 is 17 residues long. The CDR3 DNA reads TGTGCCGGCAGCTTATTCTCTAGCGGGCTCGCCTCCTACGAGCAGTACTTC. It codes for CAGSLFSSGLASYEQYF. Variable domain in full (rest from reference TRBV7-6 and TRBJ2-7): GAGVSQSPRYKVTKRGQDVALRCDPISGHVSLYWYRQALGQGPEFLTYFNYEAQQDKSGLPNDRFSAERPEGSISTLTIQRTEQRDSAMYRCAGSLFSSGLASYEQYFGPGTRLTVT.